This entry is about one T cell receptor (beta chain). The CDR3 loop spans 15 amino acids. Germline-derived CDR1 and CDR2 are MNHEY and SMNVEV (reference sequence). The germline V and J ends were trimmed by 2 bases and 1 base, with 9 bases remaining between them. TCRdb re-called the RT-PCR reads with MiXCR, one entry per CDR3 protein. The repertoire includes hundreds of thousands of distinct CDR3 sequences, 12% to 15% of them detected once, and 3% to 4.5% sits in the top ten. V is TRBV27 and J is TRBJ2-1; no definite D call. The receptor was isolated from a female donor in good health, serving as a healthy control. Sequenced sample: memory CD4+ T cells from blood. The CDR3 here is CASSLTTDSYNEQFF. DNA of the CDR3: TGTGCCAGCAGTTTAACAACGGATTCCTACAATGAGCAGTTCTTC.